This TCR beta chain was found in a study of control samples from healthy donors and cancer patients. Some clones are missing from TCRdb's copy, which holds only in-frame ones; the method was immunoSEQ multiplex PCR. Of more than 150,000 clones listed, just under 95% are singletons. Germline lookup yields CDR1 SGHNT and CDR2 YYREEE (reference sequence). The CDR3 spans 16 residues. The V end lost 0 bases, the J end lost 0 bases, and 12 bases lay between the germline ends. The receptor was derived from a man between 18 and 35 years old in good health. Sequencing was carried out using blood. This rearrangement joins TRBV5-4 to TRBJ2-5; tentative D call: TRBD2 (5 bases). The chain's CDR3 is CASSLAQTTHQETQYF. In DNA form, the CDR3 reads TGTGCCAGCAGCTTGGCCCAGACTACTCACCAAGAGACCCAGTACTTC.